Below are 24 T cell receptor beta chains sequenced from a single sample in a study of cytomegalovirus exposure and HLA in healthy donors. The PCR had 60 Vbeta and 13 Jbeta primers. The data were produced by immunoSEQ multiplex PCR, yet TCRdb's version contains in-frame clones alone and is incomplete. This table has fewer than 150,000 clones, 65% to 85% appearing once. Source material: PBMCs. The receptors come from a man aged 50-60 years in good health and CMV-seronegative.

This clone was detected a few times. The gene calls are TRBV28 and TRBJ2-7, with 7 bases aligning to TRBD2. CDR1 and CDR2 (germline): MDHEN, SYDVKM. Trimming took 2 bases from V and 4 from J; bases not matched to a gene: 5. The CDR3 consists of 14 residues. This chain's CDR3 is CASSLAGVNYEQYF. In DNA, the CDR3 is TGTGCCAGCAGTTTAGCGGGAGTGAATTACGAGCAGTACTTC.

This clone has only a few counts. V gene TRBV6-1 combines with J gene TRBJ2-3; TRBD2 is a possible D gene (7 bases). The germline V gene encodes CDR1 MNHNS and CDR2 SASEGT. The germline V and J ends were trimmed by 6 bases and 6 bases, with 16 bases remaining between them. The CDR3 is 14 amino acids. The CDR3 DNA reads TGTGCCAGCAGCGGTGGGGGGGCAGGGGATACGCAGTATTTT. Translated, it gives CASSGGGAGDTQYF.

This clone turned up a few times. V is TRBV30 and J is TRBJ2-1; 9 bases map to TRBD2. The CDR3 is 14 residues long. From germline, CDR1 is GTSNPN and CDR2 SVGIG (reference sequence). V was clipped by 0 bases and J by 9 bases; unmatched bases: 6. CDR3 loop: CAWSVGTSLGEQFF. CDR3 sequence (DNA): TGTGCCTGGAGTGTCGGGACTAGCTTGGGTGAGCAGTTCTTC. The variable domain in full, completed from reference TRBV30 and TRBJ2-1, reads SQTIHQWPATLVQPVGSPLSLECTVEGTSNPNLYWYRQAAGRGLQLLFYSVGIGQISSEVPQNLSASRPQDRQFILSSKKLLLSDSGFYLCAWSVGTSLGEQFFGPGTRLTVL.

The chain combines TRBV23-1 with TRBJ2-7, with 9 bases aligning to TRBD1. TRBV23-1 belongs to the ORF category, with a function that is uncertain. V trimming: 4 bases; J trimming: 7 bases; junction bases outside the gene matches: 20. The CDR3 length is 18 residues. The CDR3 spells CASSLSLFTGGRLYEQYF. The CDR3, as DNA: TGCGCCAGCAGTCTCTCATTATTCACAGGGGGCCGCCTCTATGAGCAGTACTTC.

This clone came up once. V and J are TRBV18 and TRBJ1-2; D is unclear. Trimming stripped 3 bases from V and 2 bases from J, with 16 bases between. The V gene's germline CDR1 is KGHSH and CDR2 LQKENI. The CDR3 is made up of 16 amino acids. The CDR3 DNA reads TGTGCCAGCTCACCCGTTCCGGGGTCGAGCAACTATGGCTACACCTTC. Amino acids: CASSPVPGSSNYGYTF.

The V and J genes are TRBV5-4 and TRBJ2-7; D gene ambiguous. This CDR3 spans 13 amino acids. Between the trimmed V and J ends, which lost 0 bases and 5 bases, there was a span of 9 bases. The V gene's germline CDR1 is SGHNT and CDR2 YYREEE (reference sequence). DNA for the CDR3: TGTGCCAGCAGCTTGGCCTCGGTTGACGAGCAGTACTTC. It encodes CASSLASVDEQYF. Complete variable domain (other parts from reference TRBV5-4 and TRBJ2-7): ETGVTQSPTHLIKTRGQQVTLRCSSQSGHNTVSWYQQALGQGPQFIFQYYREEENGRGNFPPRFSGLQFPNYSSELNVNALELDDSALYLCASSLASVDEQYFGPGTRLTVT.

The chain is built from TRBV2 and TRBJ2-1; 10 bases fit TRBD2. This CDR3 has 14 amino acids. Germline loops: CDR1 SNHLY, CDR2 FYNNEI. V shed 7 bases, J shed 7 bases, and the junction held 7 bases outside the gene matches. The CDR3 reads CASNPGLASNEQFF. CDR3 nucleotide sequence: TGTGCCAGCAACCCGGGACTAGCGTCGAATGAGCAGTTCTTC.

This sequence joins TRBV5-1 and TRBJ2-2, with 7 bases lining up with TRBD2. V shed 4 bases and J 3 bases; nucleotides not matched to a gene: 6. There are 15 residues in the CDR3. CDR1 and CDR2 (germline): SGHRS, YFSETQ. The CDR3 nucleotides are TGCGCCAGCAGCAGGGGAGGGTCGGACACCGGGGAGCTGTTTTTT. The encoded protein is CASSRGGSDTGELFF.

There are a few counts of this clone. This chain connects TRBV18 to TRBJ2-1, with TRBD1 identical over 9 bases. With V trimmed by 0 bases and J by 6 bases, 6 bases remained unmatched. Germline-derived CDR1 and CDR2 are KGHSH and LQKENI. This CDR3 region has 16 residues. CDR3 residues: CASSPPGQGIRNEQFF. Written as DNA, the CDR3 is TGTGCCAGCTCACCACCGGGACAGGGAATACGCAATGAGCAGTTCTTC.

The V and J genes are TRBV13 and TRBJ1-1, with D maybe TRBD1 (5 bases). Trimming shortened V by 0 bases and J by 4 bases, and 12 bases separated the two germline ends. CDR3 length: 15 residues. The germline V gene encodes CDR1 PRHDT and CDR2 FYEKMQ (reference sequence). The CDR3 here is CASSLGQVVLTEAFF. The CDR3 DNA reads as TGTGCCAGCAGCTTAGGACAGGTCGTCCTCACTGAAGCTTTCTTT.

The chain couples TRBV14 to TRBJ2-1; D tentatively fits TRBD1 or TRBD2 (10 bases each). CDR3 size: 20 residues. Germline-derived CDR1 and CDR2 are SGHDN and FVKESK. Trimming shortened V by 4 bases and J by 0 bases, and 25 bases separated the two germline ends. Here the CDR3 DNA reads TGTGCCAGCAGCCCCCGGGACAGGGGTTCTAGCGGGAGCTCCTACAATGAGCAGTTCTTC. It codes for CASSPRDRGSSGSSYNEQFF.

This clone has just a few counts. The J gene is TRBJ2-2, the V gene TRBV28; 10 bases match TRBD1. Germline V gene data show CDR1 as MDHEN and CDR2 as SYDVKM. Trimming at V came to 2 bases and at J to 4 bases, leaving 4 bases not matched to a gene. The CDR3 spans 16 residues. The CDR3 sequence: CASSLTGQGITGELFF. CDR3 nucleotide sequence: TGTGCCAGCAGTTTAACGGGACAGGGGATCACCGGGGAGCTGTTTTTT.

The rearrangement joins TRBV5-4 to TRBJ1-1, with D perhaps matching TRBD1 (5 bases). CDR3 size: 15 residues. Trimming took off 0 bases at V and 1 base at J, with 10 bases between the two ends. CDR1 SGHNT and CDR2 YYREEE come from the germline V gene (reference sequence). CDR3: CASSLEPGSNTEAFF. In nucleotides, the CDR3 is TGTGCCAGCAGCTTGGAGCCAGGGTCGAACACTGAAGCTTTCTTT.

The chain links TRBV2 to TRBJ2-5; 10 bases are a match to TRBD1. CDR1 SNHLY and CDR2 FYNNEI come from the germline V gene. CDR3 length: 14 amino acids. After removal of 5 bases from V and 5 bases from J, the junction contained 5 bases not matched to a gene. CDR3 loop: CASSIDRGQETQYF. CDR3 bases: TGTGCCAGCAGTATCGACAGGGGGCAGGAGACCCAGTACTTC.

The chain combines TRBV6-1 with TRBJ2-3; TRBD2 is a possible D gene (6 bases). Germline CDR1 is MNHNS and CDR2 is SASEGT. This CDR3 comprises 14 residues. V lost 3 bases and J 3 bases, leaving 10 bases between the germline ends. The DNA of the CDR3 is TGTGCCAGCAGTGATCGGGGGTCAACAGATACGCAGTATTTT. Its translation is CASSDRGSTDTQYF.

This clone occurred once. The chain recombines TRBV9 with TRBJ2-3, with 8 bases lining up with TRBD2. V shed 3 bases, J shed 4 bases, and the junction held 7 bases outside the gene matches. Germline loops: CDR1 SGDLS, CDR2 YYNGEE. The CDR3 is made up of 15 amino acids. The CDR3 region has the DNA TGTGCCAGCAGCGGAGAGGCGGGAGGAGCAGATACGCAGTATTTT. It is translated as CASSGEAGGADTQYF.

The chain couples TRBV10-1 to TRBJ2-2, with 10 bases fitting TRBD2. CDR1 WNHNN and CDR2 SYGVQD come from the germline V gene (reference sequence). The CDR3 totals 16 residues. Losses at the gene ends were 0 bases for V and 3 bases for J; bases not matched to a gene: 1. As DNA, the CDR3 is TGCGCCAGCAGTGAGTCAACTAGCGGGGACACCGGGGAGCTGTTTTTT. It is translated as CASSESTSGDTGELFF.

This chain joins TRBV27 and TRBJ2-7; D call uncertain. The germline V and J ends were trimmed by 4 bases and 1 base, with 8 bases remaining between them. The CDR3 totals 13 residues. The V gene's germline CDR1 is MNHEY and CDR2 SMNVEV (reference sequence). This CDR3 is CASSWRPSYEQYF. CDR3 coding DNA: TGTGCCAGCAGTTGGAGACCTTCCTACGAGCAGTACTTC.

This clone was picked up a small number of times. The gene calls are TRBV9 and TRBJ2-2, with D unclear. Trimming shortened V by 3 bases and J by 3 bases, and 9 bases separated the two germline ends. The germline V gene encodes CDR1 SGDLS and CDR2 YYNGEE. This CDR3 has 14 amino acids. CDR3: CASSALGYTGELFF. CDR3 sequence (DNA): TGTGCCAGCAGCGCCCTAGGCTACACCGGGGAGCTGTTTTTT.

This sequence joins TRBV2 and TRBJ1-5; D is undetermined. Germline lookup yields CDR1 SNHLY and CDR2 FYNNEI. Trimming took off 3 bases at V and 0 bases at J, with 9 bases between the two ends. The CDR3 consists of 15 residues. The CDR3 sequence is CASSENSYSNQPQHF. The CDR3 DNA reads TGTGCCAGCAGTGAGAATAGCTATAGCAATCAGCCCCAGCATTTT.

The genes are TRBV5-1 and TRBJ2-7, with D unclear. This CDR3 spans 16 amino acids. The V gene's germline CDR1 is SGHRS and CDR2 YFSETQ. V was pared by 0 bases and J by 0 bases, with 13 bases between. The CDR3 nucleotides read TGCGCCAGCAGCTTGGCCTCCAGCGCTAGCTCCTACGAGCAGTACTTC. Residues: CASSLASSASSYEQYF.

The CDR3 loop is CASSQNVDPLHYEQYF. CDR3 DNA sequence: TGCGCCAGCAGCCAGAACGTCGATCCGCTTCACTACGAGCAGTACTTC. The chain recombines TRBV5-1 with TRBJ2-7; no reliable D call. The V gene lost 4 bases and the J gene lost 3 bases, with 20 bases spanning the gap. The length of the CDR3 is 16 residues. Germline V gene sequence: CDR1 SGHRS, CDR2 YFSETQ.

V gene TRBV6-1 combines with J gene TRBJ2-7; unclear D gene. Germline CDR1 is MNHNS and CDR2 is SASEGT. Deletions cut 8 bases from V and 0 bases from J, with 17 bases between. CDR3 length: 15 residues. CDR3 protein: CASSLEPRSSYEQYF. Written as DNA, the CDR3 is TGTGCCAGCTCCTTAGAACCACGGAGCTCCTACGAGCAGTACTTC.

The V call is TRBV11-2, the J call TRBJ1-5; D perhaps matches TRBD1 (5 bases). Germline loops: CDR1 SGHAT, CDR2 FQNNGV. The CDR3 consists of 17 residues. V lost 5 bases to trimming and J lost 0 bases, with 17 bases between them. The CDR3 bases are TGTGCCAGCAGCCAAGCCACCCTCAGGGCTAGCAATCAGCCCCAGCATTTT. Translating it yields CASSQATLRASNQPQHF.